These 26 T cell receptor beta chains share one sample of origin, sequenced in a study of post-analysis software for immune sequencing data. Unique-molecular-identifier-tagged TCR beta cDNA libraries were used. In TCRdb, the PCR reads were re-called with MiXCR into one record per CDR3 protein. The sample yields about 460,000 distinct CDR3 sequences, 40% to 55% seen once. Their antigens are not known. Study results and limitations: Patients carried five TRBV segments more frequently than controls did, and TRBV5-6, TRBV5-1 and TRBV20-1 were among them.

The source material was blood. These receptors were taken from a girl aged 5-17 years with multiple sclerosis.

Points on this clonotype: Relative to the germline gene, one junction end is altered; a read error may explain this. The CDR3 nucleotides are TGTGCCAGCAGTTTGAACAGGGGGATATATGAAAAACGGTTTTTT. Translated, it gives CASSLNRGIYEKRFF. This chain links TRBV28 with TRBJ1-4, with 8 bases matching TRBD1. This CDR3 has 15 residues. CDR1 MDHEN and CDR2 SYDVKM come from the germline V gene.

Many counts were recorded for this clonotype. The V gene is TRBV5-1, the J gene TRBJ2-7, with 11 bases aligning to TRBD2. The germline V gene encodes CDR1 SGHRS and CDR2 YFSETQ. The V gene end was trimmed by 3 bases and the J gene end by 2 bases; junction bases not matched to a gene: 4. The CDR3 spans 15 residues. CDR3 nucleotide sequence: TGCGCCAGCAGCTCGACTAGCGGGAATCCCTACGAGCAGTACTTC. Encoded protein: CASSSTSGNPYEQYF.

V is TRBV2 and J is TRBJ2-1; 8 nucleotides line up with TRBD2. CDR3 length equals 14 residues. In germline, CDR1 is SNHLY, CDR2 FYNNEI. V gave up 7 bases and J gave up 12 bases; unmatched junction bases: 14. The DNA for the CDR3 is TGTGCCAGCACCCGGGAGGGACCTACTATGGGGCAGTTCTTC. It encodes CASTREGPTMGQFF. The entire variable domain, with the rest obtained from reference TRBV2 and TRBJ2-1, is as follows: EPEVTQTPSHQVTQMGQEVILRCVPISNHLYFYWYRQILGQKVEFLVSFYNNEISEKSEIFDDQFSVERPDGSNFTLKIRSTKLEDSAMYFCASTREGPTMGQFFGPGTRLTVL.

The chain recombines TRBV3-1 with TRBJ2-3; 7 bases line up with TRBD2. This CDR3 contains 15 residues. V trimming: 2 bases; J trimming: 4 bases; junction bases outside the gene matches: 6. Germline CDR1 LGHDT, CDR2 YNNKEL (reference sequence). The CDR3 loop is CASSQRAGVADTQYF. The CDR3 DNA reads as TGTGCCAGCAGCCAACGGGCGGGAGTCGCAGATACGCAGTATTTT.

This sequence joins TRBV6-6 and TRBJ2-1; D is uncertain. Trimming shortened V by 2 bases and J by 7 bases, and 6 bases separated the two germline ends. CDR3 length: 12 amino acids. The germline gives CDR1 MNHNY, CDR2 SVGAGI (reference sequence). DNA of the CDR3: TGTGCCAGCAGTTACCCGGAGAATGAGCAGTTCTTC. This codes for CASSYPENEQFF.

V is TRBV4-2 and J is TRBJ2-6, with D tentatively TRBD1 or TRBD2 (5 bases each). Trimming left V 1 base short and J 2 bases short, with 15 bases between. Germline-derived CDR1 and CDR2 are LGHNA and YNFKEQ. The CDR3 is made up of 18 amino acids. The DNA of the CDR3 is TGTGCCAGCAGCCAAGTTACAATAGGGGACGCTGGGGCCAACGTCCTGACTTTC. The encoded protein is CASSQVTIGDAGANVLTF.

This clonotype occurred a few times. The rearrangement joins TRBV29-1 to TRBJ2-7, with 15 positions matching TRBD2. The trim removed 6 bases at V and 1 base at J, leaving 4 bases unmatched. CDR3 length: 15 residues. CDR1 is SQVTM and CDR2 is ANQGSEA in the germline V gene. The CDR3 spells CSVSGTSGRSYEQYF. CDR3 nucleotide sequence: TGCAGCGTCTCCGGGACTAGCGGGAGGTCCTACGAGCAGTACTTC.

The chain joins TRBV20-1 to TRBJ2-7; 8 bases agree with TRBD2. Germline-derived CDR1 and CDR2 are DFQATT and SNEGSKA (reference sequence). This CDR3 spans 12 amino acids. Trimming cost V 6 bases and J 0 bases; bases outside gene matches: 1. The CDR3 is CSALADSYEQYF. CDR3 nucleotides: TGCAGTGCACTAGCGGACTCCTACGAGCAGTACTTC.

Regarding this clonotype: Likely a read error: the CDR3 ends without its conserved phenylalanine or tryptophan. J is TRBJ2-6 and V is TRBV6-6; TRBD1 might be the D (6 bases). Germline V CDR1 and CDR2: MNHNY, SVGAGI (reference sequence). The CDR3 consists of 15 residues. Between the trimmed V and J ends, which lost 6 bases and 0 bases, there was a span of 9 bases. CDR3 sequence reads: CASRYRDSGANVLTL. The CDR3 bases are TGTGCCAGCAGATACAGGGACTCTGGGGCCAACGTCCTGACTCTC.

CDR3 coding DNA: TGTGCCAGCAGCTTAGGGACTAGCGGGCTCACAGATACGCAGTATTTT. Translated, it gives CASSLGTSGLTDTQYF. The chain carries TRBV7-2 and TRBJ2-3, with 11 bases fitting TRBD2. J was trimmed by 2 bases and V by 1 base; bases with no gene match: 2. The CDR3 covers 16 residues. The germline CDR1 and CDR2 sequences are SGHTA and FQGNSA.

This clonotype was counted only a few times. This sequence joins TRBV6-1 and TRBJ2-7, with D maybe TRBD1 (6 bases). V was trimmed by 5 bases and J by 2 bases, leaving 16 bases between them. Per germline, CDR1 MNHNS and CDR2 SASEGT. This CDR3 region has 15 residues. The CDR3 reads CASSRGRTATYEQYF. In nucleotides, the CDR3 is TGTGCCAGCAGTAGGGGCAGGACAGCTACCTACGAGCAGTACTTC.

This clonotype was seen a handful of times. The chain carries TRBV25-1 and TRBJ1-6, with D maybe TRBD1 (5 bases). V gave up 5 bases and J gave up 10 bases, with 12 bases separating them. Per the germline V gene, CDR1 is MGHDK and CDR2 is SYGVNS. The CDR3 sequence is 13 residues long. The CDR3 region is CASSIQDGSPLHF. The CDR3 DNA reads TGTGCCAGCAGTATACAGGATGGGTCACCCCTCCACTTT. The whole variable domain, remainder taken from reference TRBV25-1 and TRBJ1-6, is EADIYQTPRYLVIGTGKKITLECSQTMGHDKMYWYQQDPGMELHLIHYSYGVNSTEKGDLSSESTVSRIRTEHFPLTLESARPSHTSQYLCASSIQDGSPLHFGNGTRLTVT.

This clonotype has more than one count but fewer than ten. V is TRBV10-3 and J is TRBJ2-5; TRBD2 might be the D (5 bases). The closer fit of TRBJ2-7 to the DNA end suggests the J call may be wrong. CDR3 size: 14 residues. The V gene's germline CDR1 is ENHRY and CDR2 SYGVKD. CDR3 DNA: TGTGCCATCAGTGATCCCGGACTGGTGGGCGAGCAGTACTTC. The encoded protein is CAISDPGLVGEQYF.

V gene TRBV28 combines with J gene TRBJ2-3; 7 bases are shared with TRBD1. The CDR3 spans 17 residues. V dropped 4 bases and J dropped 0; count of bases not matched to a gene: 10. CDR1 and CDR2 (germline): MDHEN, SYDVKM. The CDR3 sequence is CASSSSTGRQSTDTQYF. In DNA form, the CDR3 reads TGTGCCAGCAGTTCATCGACAGGGCGTCAAAGCACAGATACGCAGTATTTT.

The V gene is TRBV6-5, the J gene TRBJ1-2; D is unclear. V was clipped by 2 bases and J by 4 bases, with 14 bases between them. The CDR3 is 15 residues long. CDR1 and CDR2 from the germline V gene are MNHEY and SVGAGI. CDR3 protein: CASSYGPAYSYGYTF. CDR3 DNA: TGTGCCAGCAGTTACGGTCCAGCTTACAGCTATGGCTACACCTTC.

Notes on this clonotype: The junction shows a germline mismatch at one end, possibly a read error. CDR3 sequence: CANSQPTSGQMDTQYF. The CDR3 nucleotides are TGCGCCAACAGCCAGCCGACTAGCGGACAAATGGATACGCAGTATTTT. This chain joins TRBV4-1 and TRBJ2-3; 9 bases are a match to TRBD2. The CDR3 covers 16 residues. Germline CDR1 reads MGHRA; CDR2 reads YSYEKL.

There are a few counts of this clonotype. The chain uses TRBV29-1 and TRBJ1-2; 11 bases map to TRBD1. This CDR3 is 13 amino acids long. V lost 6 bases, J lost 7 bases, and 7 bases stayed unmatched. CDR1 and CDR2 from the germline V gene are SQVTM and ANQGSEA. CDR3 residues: CSVWDRGKRGYTF. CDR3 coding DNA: TGCAGCGTATGGGACAGGGGGAAACGTGGCTACACCTTC. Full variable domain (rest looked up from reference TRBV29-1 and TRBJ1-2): SAVISQKPSRDICQRGTSLTIQCQVDSQVTMMFWYRQQPGQSLTLIATANQGSEATYESGFVIDKFPISRPNLTFSTLTVSNMSPEDSSIYLCSVWDRGKRGYTFGSGTRLTVV.

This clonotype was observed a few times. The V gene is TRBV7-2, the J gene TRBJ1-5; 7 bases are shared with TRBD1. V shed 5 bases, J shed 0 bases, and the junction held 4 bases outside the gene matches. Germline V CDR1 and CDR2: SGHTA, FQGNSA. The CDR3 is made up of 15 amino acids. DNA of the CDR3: TGTGCCAGCAGCCTGACAGGGCTTAGCAATCAGCCCCAGCATTTT. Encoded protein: CASSLTGLSNQPQHF.

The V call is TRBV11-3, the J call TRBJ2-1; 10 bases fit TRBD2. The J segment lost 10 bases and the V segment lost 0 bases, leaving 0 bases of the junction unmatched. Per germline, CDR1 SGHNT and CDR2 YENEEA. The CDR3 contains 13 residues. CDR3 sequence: CASSLEGLAEQFF. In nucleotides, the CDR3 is TGTGCCAGCAGCTTAGAGGGACTAGCGGAGCAGTTCTTC.

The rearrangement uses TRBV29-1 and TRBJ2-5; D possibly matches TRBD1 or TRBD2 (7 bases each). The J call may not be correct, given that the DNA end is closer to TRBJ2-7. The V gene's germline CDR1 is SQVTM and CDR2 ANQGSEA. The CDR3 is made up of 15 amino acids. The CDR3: CSVEDLQGEGYEQYF. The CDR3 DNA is TGCAGCGTTGAAGATCTTCAGGGGGAGGGATACGAGCAGTACTTC.

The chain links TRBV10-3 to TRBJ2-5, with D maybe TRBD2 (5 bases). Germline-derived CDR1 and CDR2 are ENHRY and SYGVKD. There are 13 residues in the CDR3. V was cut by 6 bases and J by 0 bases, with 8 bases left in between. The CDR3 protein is CAIREEYQETQYF. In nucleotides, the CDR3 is TGTGCCATCAGGGAGGAATACCAAGAGACCCAGTACTTC.

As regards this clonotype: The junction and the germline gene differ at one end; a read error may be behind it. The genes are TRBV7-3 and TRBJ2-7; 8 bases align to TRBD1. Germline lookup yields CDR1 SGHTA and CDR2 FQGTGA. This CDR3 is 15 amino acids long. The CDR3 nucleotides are TGTACCAGCAGCTTAACGCCCGGGACAGGTGCGGAGCAGTACTTC. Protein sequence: CTSSLTPGTGAEQYF.

CDR3 DNA sequence: TGTGCCAGCAGTTACTCTTGGGACGGCTCCTACGAGCAGTACTTC. Translated: CASSYSWDGSYEQYF. This chain uses TRBV6-5 with TRBJ2-7, with D perhaps being TRBD1 or TRBD2 (5 bases each). Germline CDR1 reads MNHEY; CDR2 reads SVGAGI. CDR3 length: 15 residues. V lost 0 bases, J lost 0 bases, and 9 bases lay in between.

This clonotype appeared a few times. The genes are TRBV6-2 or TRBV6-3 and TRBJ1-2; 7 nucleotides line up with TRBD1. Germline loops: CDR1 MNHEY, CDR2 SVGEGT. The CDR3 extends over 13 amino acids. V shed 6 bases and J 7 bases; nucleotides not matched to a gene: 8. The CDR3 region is CASSQSTGAGYTF. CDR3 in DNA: TGTGCCAGCAGCCAGAGTACAGGGGCTGGCTACACCTTC.

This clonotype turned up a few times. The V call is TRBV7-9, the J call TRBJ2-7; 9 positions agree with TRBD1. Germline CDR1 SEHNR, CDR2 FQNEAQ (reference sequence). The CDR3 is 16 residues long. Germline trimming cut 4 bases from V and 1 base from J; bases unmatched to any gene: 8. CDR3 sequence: CASSSTGTGTSYEQYF. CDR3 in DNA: TGTGCCAGCAGCTCTACCGGGACAGGGACTTCCTACGAGCAGTACTTC.

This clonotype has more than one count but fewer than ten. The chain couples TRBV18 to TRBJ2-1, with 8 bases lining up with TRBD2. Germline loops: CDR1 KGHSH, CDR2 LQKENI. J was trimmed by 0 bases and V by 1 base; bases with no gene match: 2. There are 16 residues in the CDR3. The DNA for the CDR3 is TGTGCCAGCTCACCACTAGCGGGGATCTCCTACAATGAGCAGTTCTTC. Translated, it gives CASSPLAGISYNEQFF.